This TCR beta chain was retrieved from a study of T cell responses to AZD1222 COVID-19 vaccine. The germline V gene has CDR1 LGHNT and CDR2 FRNRAP. V lost 2 bases to trimming and J lost 0 bases, with 11 bases between them. This CDR3 contains 16 residues. Study-wide results and caveats: Baseline antibody screening turned up just a handful of seropositive AZD1222 recipients.

TCRdb's table, derived via immunoSEQ multiplex PCR, lists solely in-frame clones and lacks some. The profile shows some 130,000 clones, 93% of them singletons. Note on this clone: Its antigen is unidentified.

This TCR was sampled from an adult in good health. The chain couples TRBV12-5 to TRBJ1-5; D remains unclear. The sample in question was peripheral blood, obtained on day 0 of AZD1222 vaccination. The CDR3 loop is CASGLSYPGSNQPQHF. CDR3 coding DNA: TGTGCTAGTGGTTTGTCATACCCGGGTAGCAATCAGCCCCAGCATTTT.